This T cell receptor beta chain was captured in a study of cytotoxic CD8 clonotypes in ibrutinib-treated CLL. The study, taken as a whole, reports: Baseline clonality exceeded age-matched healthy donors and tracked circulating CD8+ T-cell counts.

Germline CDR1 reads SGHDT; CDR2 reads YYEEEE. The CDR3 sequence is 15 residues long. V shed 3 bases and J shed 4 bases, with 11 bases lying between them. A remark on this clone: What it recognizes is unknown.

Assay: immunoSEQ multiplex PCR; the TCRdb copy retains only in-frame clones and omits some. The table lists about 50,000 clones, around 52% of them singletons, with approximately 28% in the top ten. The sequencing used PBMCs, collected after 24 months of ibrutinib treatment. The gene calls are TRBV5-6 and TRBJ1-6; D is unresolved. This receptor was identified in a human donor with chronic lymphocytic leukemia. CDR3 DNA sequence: TGTGCCAGCAGCTCCCAAGACGAGTATAATTCACCCCTCCACTTT. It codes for CASSSQDEYNSPLHF. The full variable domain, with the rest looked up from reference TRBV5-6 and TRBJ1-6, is DAGVTQSPTHLIKTRGQQVTLRCSPKSGHDTVSWYQQALGQGPQFIFQYYEEEERQRGNFPDRFSGHQFPNYSSELNVNALLLGDSALYLCASSSQDEYNSPLHFGNGTRLTVT.